The 20 T cell receptor beta chains listed next were all sequenced from one sample in a study of T cells of healthy individuals. TCRdb ran MiXCR on the 5' RACE reads and lists one entry per CDR3 protein. The sample consists of about 53,000 distinct CDR3 sequences, roughly 15% of them appearing once. The receptor set was obtained from a human donor in good health.

The chain combines TRBV6-5 with TRBJ2-5; D call uncertain. This CDR3 comprises 14 residues. The germline V and J ends were trimmed by 7 bases and 4 bases, with 16 bases remaining between them. Looked up from germline, CDR1 is MNHEY and CDR2 is SVGAGI. The DNA of the CDR3 is TGTGCCAGCATCGCGACCGCGATCGGAGAGACCCAGTACTTC. Encoded protein: CASIATAIGETQYF.

As concerns this clonotype: A read error is possible here, since a much larger clone lies one base away. This chain uses TRBV25-1 with TRBJ2-3; D may be TRBD1 or TRBD2 (5 bases each). Trimming took 5 bases from V and 11 from J, leaving 20 bases between them. The V gene's germline CDR1 is MGHDK and CDR2 SYGVNS. This CDR3 is 14 amino acids long. The CDR3 DNA reads as TGTGCCAGCAGTTACCGGGACCGACAGAGGGAGCAGTATTTT. It codes for CASSYRDRQREQYF.

This clonotype was counted only a few times. The V gene is TRBV29-1, the J gene TRBJ2-5; a possible D gene is TRBD1 (5 bases). Trimming left V 4 bases short and J 3 bases short, with 12 bases between. The CDR3 runs to 13 residues. Germline-derived CDR1 and CDR2 are SQVTM and ANQGSEA. CDR3 sequence: CSVGTTWEETQYF. The CDR3, as DNA: TGCAGCGTTGGGACAACCTGGGAAGAGACCCAGTACTTC.

This clonotype was seen at least ten times. This CDR3 reads CASRSPVADRVPLNTEAFF. The DNA for the CDR3 is TGTGCCAGTAGAAGTCCGGTAGCAGACAGGGTACCATTGAACACTGAAGCTTTCTTT. This rearrangement joins TRBV19 to TRBJ1-1, with 7 positions matching TRBD1. Germline trimming cut 6 bases from V and 0 bases from J; bases unmatched to any gene: 19. CDR1 is LNHDA and CDR2 is SQIVND in the germline V gene (reference sequence). The CDR3 has 19 residues.

This chain joins TRBV20-1 and TRBJ2-2; possible D gene TRBD2, 6 bases. V was cut by 6 bases and J by 6 bases, with 17 bases left in between. From germline, CDR1 is DFQATT and CDR2 SNEGSKA (reference sequence). CDR3 length: 14 amino acids. CDR3 sequence reads: CSARSEGGAGELFF. For the CDR3, the DNA is TGCAGTGCAAGGTCGGAGGGAGGAGCCGGGGAGCTGTTTTTT.

The chain combines TRBV2 with TRBJ2-2; no definite D call. The CDR3 loop spans 16 amino acids. From germline, CDR1 is SNHLY and CDR2 FYNNEI. Trimming took 10 bases from V and 2 from J, leaving 20 bases between them. CDR3 region: CATSSGAFGNTGELFF. CDR3 bases: TGTGCCACCTCTAGTGGAGCTTTTGGTAACACCGGGGAGCTGTTTTTT. Looking up the rest from reference TRBV2 and TRBJ2-2 gives the full variable domain: EPEVTQTPSHQVTQMGQEVILRCVPISNHLYFYWYRQILGQKVEFLVSFYNNEISEKSEIFDDQFSVERPDGSNFTLKIRSTKLEDSAMYFCATSSGAFGNTGELFFGEGSRLTVL.

This clonotype was counted between two and nine times. The chain combines TRBV5-5 with TRBJ1-2; D ambiguous. Germline V CDR1 and CDR2: SGHKS, YYEKEE (reference sequence). Trimming shortened V by 7 bases and J by 2 bases, and 15 bases separated the two germline ends. This CDR3 comprises 14 residues. The CDR3 sequence is CASRLEAGNYGYTF. The CDR3 bases are TGTGCCAGCCGCCTGGAAGCAGGAAACTATGGCTACACCTTC.

This clonotype was seen many times. V gene TRBV12-3 or TRBV12-4 combines with J gene TRBJ1-1; possible D gene TRBD1, 6 bases. This CDR3 is 14 amino acids long. The germline V and J ends were trimmed by 3 bases and 4 bases, with 12 bases remaining between them. For the CDR3, the DNA is TGTGCCAGCAGTTTTAGGCAGGGGAGCACTGAAGCTTTCTTT. The encoded protein is CASSFRQGSTEAFF.

This clonotype was counted many times. The chain recombines TRBV7-6 with TRBJ1-5; D gene unclear. Between the trimmed V and J ends, which lost 4 bases and 0 bases, there was a span of 4 bases. Germline values: CDR1 SGHVS, CDR2 FNYEAQ. There are 13 residues in the CDR3. The CDR3 region is CASSSRSNQPQHF. The CDR3 DNA is TGTGCCAGCAGCTCCCGTAGCAATCAGCCCCAGCATTTT.

This clonotype turned up a few times. V is TRBV11-2 and J is TRBJ2-3; tentatively, D is TRBD2 (6 bases). In germline, CDR1 is SGHAT, CDR2 FQNNGV. The V end lost 1 base, the J end lost 3 bases, and 11 bases lay between the germline ends. This CDR3 has 15 residues. The chain's CDR3 is CASSLAGAGTDTQYF. CDR3 DNA sequence: TGTGCCAGCAGCTTAGCGGGAGCTGGGACAGATACGCAGTATTTT.

Concerning this clonotype itself: This clone may be a read error of a much larger clone one base away. The V call is TRBV6-6, the J call TRBJ1-5; D remains unclear. Germline V gene data show CDR1 as MNHNY and CDR2 as SVGAGI (reference sequence). This CDR3 spans 13 amino acids. The CDR3 protein is CASSWVSDQPQHF. The CDR3 DNA reads as TGTGCCAGCAGTTGGGTTAGCGATCAGCCCCAGCATTTT.

This clonotype was detected many times. CDR3 bases: TGCAGTGCTAGGGATCAACCAGGGGTAGAGACCCAGTACTTC. Its translation: CSARDQPGVETQYF. The J gene is TRBJ2-5, the V gene TRBV20-1; D may be TRBD1 (6 bases). Germline V gene lookup returns CDR1 DFQATT and CDR2 SNEGSKA (reference sequence). The CDR3 extends over 14 amino acids. Trimming took 3 bases from V and 4 from J, leaving 15 bases between them.

In its sample, this clonotype was seen many times. The chain uses TRBV12-3 or TRBV12-4 and TRBJ1-1, with TRBD1 matching over 7 bases. V was clipped by 1 base and J by 5 bases; unmatched bases: 4. The CDR3 is 14 residues long. The CDR3 DNA reads as TGTGCCAGCAGTTTAGGAGGGGGCCGGACTGAAGCTTTCTTT. This sequence encodes CASSLGGGRTEAFF.

The chain uses TRBV5-1 and TRBJ1-1, with D tentatively TRBD1 (5 bases). The germline V gene has CDR1 SGHRS and CDR2 YFSETQ. The V gene lost 0 bases and the J gene lost 3 bases, with 9 bases spanning the gap. The CDR3 contains 14 residues. The CDR3 DNA follows: TGCGCCAGCAGCTTGGACCGGGGGTACACTGAAGCTTTCTTT. Encoded protein: CASSLDRGYTEAFF.

This rearrangement joins TRBV7-9 to TRBJ2-1; D is possibly TRBD2 (6 bases). With 11 bases removed from V and 4 bases from J, the gap between germline ends came to 9 bases. Germline V lookup: CDR1 SEHNR, CDR2 FQNEAQ (reference sequence). The CDR3 is made up of 11 amino acids. CDR3 DNA sequence: TGTGCCCGCGGGGATTACAATGAGCAGTTCTTC. Translated, it gives CARGDYNEQFF.

The V gene is TRBV6-6, the J gene TRBJ1-6; D is unresolved. The CDR3 is 15 amino acids. Germline CDR1 is MNHNY and CDR2 is SVGAGI (reference sequence). The ends were cut back, 5 bases at V and 8 bases at J, with 16 bases in the middle. CDR3 sequence (DNA): TGTGCCAGCAGTCGAACCGGGTCGAGAGATTCACCCCTCCACTTT. Protein sequence: CASSRTGSRDSPLHF.

This clonotype showed up just a few times. V usage is TRBV6-6 and J usage is TRBJ2-1; a possible D gene is TRBD2 (6 bases). The germline CDR1 and CDR2 sequences are MNHNY and SVGAGI (reference sequence). V was shortened by 4 bases and J by 2 bases, with 12 bases between the two germline ends. CDR3 size: 15 residues. The CDR3: CASSSGSQAYNEQFF. In DNA, the CDR3 is TGTGCCAGCAGTTCCGGGAGTCAAGCCTACAATGAGCAGTTCTTC.

This clonotype was detected only a few times. The J gene is TRBJ1-4, the V gene TRBV7-2, with 8 bases fitting TRBD1. V was clipped by 5 bases and J by 5 bases; unmatched bases: 4. The CDR3 has 14 amino acids. Per germline, CDR1 SGHTA and CDR2 FQGNSA. CDR3 sequence reads: CASSDRGGNEKLFF. DNA of the CDR3: TGTGCCAGCAGCGACAGGGGCGGAAATGAAAAACTGTTTTTT.

This clonotype was picked up many times. The chain links TRBV7-9 to TRBJ2-5, with TRBD2 matching over 12 bases. The CDR3 has 18 amino acids. V shed 3 bases, J shed 1 base, and the junction held 9 bases outside the gene matches. Germline-derived CDR1 and CDR2 are SEHNR and FQNEAQ (reference sequence). This chain's CDR3 is CASSFPLAGGIPQETQYF. The CDR3 coding sequence is TGTGCCAGCAGCTTCCCCCTAGCGGGGGGGATCCCCCAAGAGACCCAGTACTTC. The full variable domain, in which reference TRBV7-9 and TRBJ2-5 provide the parts outside the CDR3, is DTGVSQNPRHKITKRGQNVTFRCDPISEHNRLYWYRQTLGQGPEFLTYFQNEAQLEKSRLLSDRFSAERPKGSFSTLEIQRTEQGDSAMYLCASSFPLAGGIPQETQYFGPGTRLLVL.

This clonotype came up a few times. The chain combines TRBV25-1 with TRBJ1-1; D uncertain. Per germline, CDR1 MGHDK and CDR2 SYGVNS. The CDR3 runs to 11 residues. Trimming cost V 5 bases and J 5 bases, with 6 bases left between them. The chain's CDR3 is CASSLWTEAFF. In DNA form, the CDR3 reads TGTGCCAGCAGTTTATGGACTGAAGCTTTCTTT.